This T cell receptor (beta chain) was sequenced for a study of cytomegalovirus exposure and HLA in healthy donors. This clone was seen only a few times. Repertoires were generated with immunoSEQ multiplex PCR, while TCRdb's copy carries only in-frame clones and drops some. This table holds about 400,000 clones, roughly 90% found once. This clonotype was obtained from a woman under 30 in good health and CMV-seronegative. Material: PBMCs.

The CDR3, as DNA: TGTGCCAGTGAGCCGGGACTGTCTAACTATGGCTACACCTTC. This sequence encodes CASEPGLSNYGYTF. The chain links TRBV2 to TRBJ1-2; D might be TRBD1 (5 bases). V was pared by 9 bases and J by 0 bases, with 14 bases between. Germline V gene data show CDR1 as SNHLY and CDR2 as FYNNEI. This CDR3 has 14 amino acids.